The 18 T cell receptor beta chains in this list originate from one sample, sequenced in a study of blood T cell repertoires in COVID-19. Sequencing was performed with immunoSEQ multiplex PCR; in TCRdb, only in-frame clones are kept and a portion is missing. The top ten clones hold almost 1% of a sample with 180,000 or so clones, more than 85% of them seen once. Sequenced input: peripheral blood. These receptors came from a man between 18 and 29 years old with acute or convalescent COVID-19.

The chain links TRBV2 to TRBJ1-5; no clear D. The CDR3 length is 16 residues. V was pared by 2 bases and J by 0 bases, with 11 bases between. Germline V gene sequence: CDR1 SNHLY, CDR2 FYNNEI. The CDR3 sequence is CASSELAIFSNQPQHF. Here the CDR3 DNA reads TGTGCCAGCAGTGAATTGGCAATTTTTAGCAATCAGCCCCAGCATTTT.

The chain couples TRBV9 to TRBJ2-7; D unclear. Germline lookup yields CDR1 SGDLS and CDR2 YYNGEE. Trimming took off 0 bases at V and 0 bases at J, with 10 bases between the two ends. The CDR3 is made up of 15 amino acids. CDR3 residues: CASSVGPESSYEQYV. For the CDR3, the DNA is TGTGCCAGCAGCGTAGGCCCGGAGAGCTCCTACGAGCAGTACGTC.

V gene TRBV6-5 combines with J gene TRBJ1-3; D is undetermined. Germline loops: CDR1 MNHEY, CDR2 SVGAGI. The length of the CDR3 is 15 residues. V was shortened by 5 bases and J by 0 bases, with 11 bases between the two germline ends. CDR3 nucleotides: TGTGCCAGCAGTCCCCCCGGGGTCTCTGGAAACACCATATATTTT. Protein product: CASSPPGVSGNTIYF.

The V gene is TRBV3-1 (or the pseudogene TRBV3-2), the J gene TRBJ1-6; D remains unclear. The CDR3 extends over 17 amino acids. Germline CDR1 is LGHDT and CDR2 is YNNKEL (reference sequence). Trimming cost V 0 bases and J 6 bases, with 15 bases left between them. In nucleotides, the CDR3 is TGTGCCAGCAGCCAAGAGGGCGATCAGGTCCTTAATTCACCCCTCCACTTT. Its translation is CASSQEGDQVLNSPLHF.

The CDR3 region is CASKEPSGNTIYF. The CDR3 DNA reads as TGTGCCAGTAAGGAGCCCTCTGGAAACACCATATATTTT. The chain recombines TRBV12-3 or TRBV12-4 with TRBJ1-3; unclear D gene. The CDR3 covers 13 residues. Trimming took 9 bases from V and 0 from J, leaving 9 bases between them.

The chain is built from TRBV5-1 and TRBJ2-7; maybe TRBD1 (5 bases). The CDR3 is made up of 14 amino acids. Trimming took off 0 bases at V and 1 base at J, with 8 bases between the two ends. CDR1 is SGHRS and CDR2 is YFSETQ in the germline V gene. CDR3 coding DNA: TGCGCCAGCAGCTTGGCGCAGGGTTCCTACGAGCAGTACTTC. It codes for CASSLAQGSYEQYF.

This chain links TRBV2 with TRBJ1-1, with TRBD1 matching over 8 bases. CDR1 and CDR2 from the germline V gene are SNHLY and FYNNEI. V trimming: 6 bases; J trimming: 1 base; junction bases outside the gene matches: 4. CDR3 length equals 14 residues. In DNA, the CDR3 is TGTGCCAGCAGGGAAACAGGGGGGAACACTGAAGCTTTCTTT. It is translated as CASRETGGNTEAFF. Drawing the rest from reference TRBV2 and TRBJ1-1, the complete variable domain is EPEVTQTPSHQVTQMGQEVILRCVPISNHLYFYWYRQILGQKVEFLVSFYNNEISEKSEIFDDQFSVERPDGSNFTLKIRSTKLEDSAMYFCASRETGGNTEAFFGQGTRLTVV.

This chain uses TRBV7-2 with TRBJ1-5; tentatively, D is TRBD1 (6 bases). V gave up 0 bases and J gave up 7 bases, with 10 bases separating them. CDR1 SGHTA and CDR2 FQGNSA come from the germline V gene. CDR3 size: 14 residues. CDR3 sequence: CASSLADRTQPQHF. CDR3 DNA: TGTGCCAGCAGCTTAGCCGACAGGACCCAGCCCCAGCATTTT.

In nucleotides, the CDR3 is TGTGCCAGCAGATCCGGGGGGGCTGGCACCGGGGAGCTGTTTTTT. Translated, it gives CASRSGGAGTGELFF. This chain joins TRBV7-2 and TRBJ2-2; the match to TRBD2 covers 8 bases. The germline V gene has CDR1 SGHTA and CDR2 FQGNSA. The length of the CDR3 is 15 residues. The ends lost 6 bases at V and 4 bases at J; junction bases unmatched: 7.

The V and J genes are TRBV7-2 and TRBJ1-4; 8 bases agree with TRBD1. This CDR3 spans 17 amino acids. Germline V gene sequence: CDR1 SGHTA, CDR2 FQGNSA. V trimming: 5 bases; J trimming: 0 bases; junction bases outside the gene matches: 8. CDR3 DNA sequence: TGTGCCAGCAGCAGACAGGGGATGACCTCAACTAATGAAAAACTGTTTTTT. Translated, it gives CASSRQGMTSTNEKLFF.

The chain uses TRBV6-5 and TRBJ2-7, with 9 bases lining up with TRBD1. CDR1 and CDR2 from the germline V gene are MNHEY and SVGAGI. V lost 2 bases and J lost 6; bases outside the gene matches: 5. CDR3 length equals 14 residues. As DNA, the CDR3 is TGTGCCAGCAGTTACACGGGACAGGGCGTCGAGCAGTACTTC. Translated, it gives CASSYTGQGVEQYF.

This sequence joins TRBV4-1 and TRBJ1-3, with 9 nucleotides matching TRBD1. The CDR3 covers 17 residues. The V and J ends lost 1 base and 1 base, in that order; junction bases with no gene match: 5. Germline loops: CDR1 MGHRA, CDR2 YSYEKL. CDR3 nucleotide sequence: TGCGCCAGCAGCCAAGGTCGGGACAGGGCATCTGGAAACACCATATATTTT. Translated, it gives CASSQGRDRASGNTIYF.

Concerning this clone itself: The same CDR3 arises from other DNA sequences in this sample as well. This chain uses TRBV5-1 with TRBJ1-5; D is uncertain. The ends were cut back, 0 bases at V and 2 bases at J, with 6 bases in the middle. CDR3 length equals 14 residues. Germline V gene lookup returns CDR1 SGHRS and CDR2 YFSETQ. The CDR3: CASSLGGGNQPQHF. In DNA form, the CDR3 reads TGCGCCAGCAGCTTGGGTGGAGGCAATCAGCCCCAGCATTTT. Based on the CDR3 plus reference TRBV5-1 and TRBJ1-5, the full variable domain is KAGVTQTPRYLIKTRGQQVTLSCSPISGHRSVSWYQQTPGQGLQFLFEYFSETQRNKGNFPGRFSGRQFSNSRSEMNVSTLELGDSALYLCASSLGGGNQPQHFGDGTRLSIL.

V usage is TRBV9 and J usage is TRBJ2-1, with D possibly TRBD2 on 6 matching bases. Germline V gene data show CDR1 as SGDLS and CDR2 as YYNGEE. This CDR3 region has 15 residues. Trimming took off 4 bases at V and 2 bases at J, with 13 bases between the two ends. The CDR3 loop reads CASSRDSRPYNEQFF. In DNA form, the CDR3 reads TGTGCCAGCAGCCGGGACTCCCGGCCCTACAATGAGCAGTTCTTC.

The V call is TRBV9, the J call TRBJ2-1, with D perhaps matching TRBD1 (5 bases). This CDR3 region has 15 residues. Germline V gives CDR1 SGDLS, CDR2 YYNGEE. Trimming took off 3 bases at V and 4 bases at J, with 14 bases between the two ends. CDR3 sequence: CASSADSLGYNEQFF. CDR3 DNA sequence: TGTGCCAGCAGCGCTGACAGTTTGGGGTACAATGAGCAGTTCTTC.

V gene TRBV5-1 combines with J gene TRBJ2-3, with 8 bases identical to TRBD1. Germline CDR1 is SGHRS and CDR2 is YFSETQ. J was trimmed by 6 bases and V by 0 bases; bases with no gene match: 9. CDR3 length equals 16 residues. The CDR3 bases are TGCGCCAGCAGCTTGGATGGACAGGGAGGTATGGATACGCAGTATTTT. Translated: CASSLDGQGGMDTQYF.

V and J are TRBV2 and TRBJ1-4; TRBD1 agrees at 7 bases. Germline CDR1 reads SNHLY; CDR2 reads FYNNEI. This CDR3 has 13 amino acids. The junction had 3 bases not matched to a gene; V was cut back by 7 bases and J by 4 bases. CDR3 in DNA: TGTGCCAGCAAAGACAGGGTTAATGAAAAACTGTTTTTT. Protein sequence: CASKDRVNEKLFF.

V is TRBV10-1 and J is TRBJ2-5, with D tentatively TRBD1 (6 bases). This CDR3 has 15 residues. Germline CDR1 reads WNHNN; CDR2 reads SYGVQD (reference sequence). Trimming removed 2 bases at V and 3 bases at J, with 13 bases between. CDR3 bases: TGCGCCAGCAGTGAGGGTGCAGGGGTAAAAGAGACCCAGTACTTC. It yields the protein CASSEGAGVKETQYF.